A single sample is the source of the 25 T cell receptor beta chains below, sequenced in a study of T cell clusters in autoimmune cytopenias. Some 39,000 genome equivalents of blood DNA were amplified for TRB. TRB was amplified by touch-down multiplex PCR, primer pools A and B combined. TCRdb derives one entry per CDR3 protein from the multiplex PCR reads, leaving out DNA. Its table lists a few thousand distinct CDR3 sequences. Sequencing was carried out using peripheral blood. Source of these receptors: a human donor with an autoimmune cytopenia, with autoimmune hepatitis or in good health (not recorded which).

This clonotype is identified as medium-sized from frequency. The chain has TRBV24-1 and TRBJ2-1; with no DNA, the TCRdb D assignment of TRBD1 cannot be verified. This CDR3 is 15 amino acids long. Germline CDR1 is KGHDR and CDR2 is SFDVKD. This CDR3 is CATSDPGTGDNEQFF.

This chain uses TRBV21-1 with TRBJ2-2; TCRdb indicates TRBD1, and absent DNA this call remains unverified. TRBV21-1 is assigned pseudogene status. This CDR3 comprises 18 residues. The CDR3 is CASSTSDRASSNTGELFF.

This clonotype ranks as medium-sized in terms of frequency. The rearrangement joins TRBV5-6 to TRBJ2-1; TCRdb designates TRBD1, a call that cannot be tested without DNA. This CDR3 has 16 residues. Germline CDR1 reads SGHDT; CDR2 reads YYEEEE. The CDR3: CASSLAITGEASEQFF.

Judged by frequency, this clonotype is medium-sized (0.01 to 0.1%). V and J are TRBV30 and TRBJ1-4; the D gene TCRdb calls, TRBD1, cannot be checked with no DNA. Per the germline V gene, CDR1 is GTSNPN and CDR2 is SVGIG (reference sequence). The CDR3 has 14 residues. The CDR3 sequence is CAWSVWQGNEKLFF.

This clonotype shows up as medium-sized by frequency. The chain carries TRBV10-3 and TRBJ1-1; as DNA is missing, the TRBD1 call by TCRdb cannot be tested. Germline lookup yields CDR1 ENHRY and CDR2 SYGVKD. The CDR3 runs to 13 residues. The CDR3 sequence: CAIRGTGFTEAFF.

By frequency, this clonotype is medium-sized. This chain joins TRBV18 and TRBJ1-4. Germline V gene sequence: CDR1 KGHSH, CDR2 LQKENI. The CDR3 runs to 13 residues. CDR3 protein: CASSFGINEKLFF. The full variable domain, rest sourced from reference TRBV18 and TRBJ1-4, is NAGVMQNPRHLVRRRGQEARLRCSPMKGHSHVYWYRQLPEEGLKFMVYLQKENIIDESGMPKERFSAEFPKEGPSILRIQQVVRGDSAAYFCASSFGINEKLFFGSGTQLSVL.

This clonotype is deemed medium-sized by its frequency. The chain uses TRBV24-1 and TRBJ2-3; no DNA is available, so the TRBD1 call from TCRdb remains unchecked. Germline CDR1 and CDR2: KGHDR and SFDVKD. CDR3 length equals 17 residues. The CDR3 is CATSDTRGQGNTDTQYF.

V gene TRBV6-6 combines with J gene TRBJ1-6; without DNA, the TCRdb call of TRBD1 cannot be checked. This CDR3 contains 15 residues. The germline CDR1 and CDR2 sequences are MNHNY and SVGAGI (reference sequence). The CDR3 reads CASSEDRGLGSPLHF.

This clonotype is medium-sized (0.01 to 0.1%) by frequency. The rearrangement joins TRBV18 to TRBJ1-1; TCRdb's D call, TRBD1, is unchecked because there is no DNA. This CDR3 is 16 amino acids long. CDR1 and CDR2 from the germline V gene are KGHSH and LQKENI. The chain's CDR3 is CASSPSWVGHNTEAFF.

V usage is TRBV28 and J usage is TRBJ1-6. The CDR3 loop spans 12 amino acids. The V gene's germline CDR1 is MDHEN and CDR2 SYDVKM. CDR3 protein: CASSTVISPLHF.

By frequency, this clonotype registers medium-sized. This rearrangement joins TRBV5-6 to TRBJ2-1; TCRdb's D call, TRBD2, is unchecked because there is no DNA. The CDR3 is 19 residues long. Germline-derived CDR1 and CDR2 are SGHDT and YYEEEE. CDR3: CASTLGLAGRLSSYNEQFF.

By frequency, this clonotype is medium-sized (0.01 to 0.1%). This rearrangement joins TRBV11-2 to TRBJ2-7; TCRdb gives TRBD1 as the D gene, but with no DNA this cannot be confirmed. CDR1 SGHAT and CDR2 FQNNGV come from the germline V gene. This CDR3 has 15 amino acids. This CDR3 is CASSLGVGGDYEQYF.

By frequency, this clonotype is medium-sized. The gene calls are TRBV12-3 or TRBV12-4 and TRBJ2-2; as DNA is missing, the TRBD1 call by TCRdb cannot be tested. CDR3 size: 16 residues. CDR3: CASSFGRQGASGELFF.

Measured by frequency, this clonotype is medium-sized (0.01 to 0.1%). The CDR3 protein is CASSPGDGVNTEAFF. This chain links TRBV7-9 with TRBJ1-1; TCRdb gives TRBD1 as the D gene, but with no DNA this cannot be confirmed. The CDR3 runs 15 residues. From germline, CDR1 is SEHNR and CDR2 FQNEAQ (reference sequence).

V is TRBV4-3 and J is TRBJ2-5; no DNA is available, so the TRBD2 call from TCRdb remains unchecked. There are 15 residues in the CDR3. CDR1 and CDR2 (germline): LGHNA, YSLEER. CDR3 protein: CASSQDGGTSPPQYF.

Its frequency marks this clonotype as medium-sized. The rearrangement uses TRBV15 and TRBJ1-2. The CDR3 consists of 14 residues. Germline assignment: CDR1 LNHNV and CDR2 YYDKDF (reference sequence). The CDR3 is CATSRELEDDGYTF.

By frequency, this clonotype registers medium-sized. The rearrangement joins TRBV20-1 to TRBJ1-3; TCRdb selects TRBD1, and the lack of DNA leaves this call unchecked. Germline assignment: CDR1 DFQATT and CDR2 SNEGSKA (reference sequence). The CDR3 covers 16 residues. CDR3 sequence: CSARARGLIAGNTIYF.

This clonotype is labeled medium-sized based on frequency. The V and J genes are TRBV18 and TRBJ2-1; the D call from TCRdb, TRBD1, cannot be confirmed without DNA. The CDR3 is made up of 14 amino acids. Germline values: CDR1 KGHSH, CDR2 LQKENI. CDR3 sequence: CASSTQDSANEQFF.

This rearrangement joins TRBV20-1 to TRBJ1-1; the D gene TCRdb calls, TRBD1, cannot be checked with no DNA. CDR1 is DFQATT and CDR2 is SNEGSKA in the germline V gene (reference sequence). This CDR3 is 16 amino acids long. CDR3 sequence: CSASYPLSRGRAEAFF.

The chain couples TRBV27 to TRBJ2-1; the D call from TCRdb, TRBD2, cannot be confirmed without DNA. This CDR3 contains 15 residues. The germline V gene encodes CDR1 MNHEY and CDR2 SMNVEV (reference sequence). This CDR3 reads CASSFSGAGGNEQFF.

This clonotype ranks as medium-sized in terms of frequency. This chain joins TRBV6-2 or TRBV6-3 and TRBJ2-7; TCRdb gives TRBD2 as the D gene, but with no DNA this cannot be confirmed. Germline V lookup: CDR1 MNHEY, CDR2 SVGEGT. This CDR3 spans 16 amino acids. CDR3 sequence reads: CASSSPPGRRSYEQYF.

The genes are TRBV20-1 and TRBJ2-7; lacking DNA, the TRBD1 call made by TCRdb goes unchecked. Germline CDR1 is DFQATT and CDR2 is SNEGSKA (reference sequence). CDR3 size: 17 residues. The CDR3 loop reads CSARDRFGTAFSYEQYF.

According to its frequency, this clonotype is medium-sized. The V call is TRBV11-2, the J call TRBJ2-7; the TRBD1 assignment by TCRdb is unverifiable without DNA. The CDR3 is 15 amino acids. Germline V gene lookup returns CDR1 SGHAT and CDR2 FQNNGV. The CDR3 sequence: CASSLGGTVPYEQYF. The full variable domain, in which reference TRBV11-2 and TRBJ2-7 provide the parts outside the CDR3, is EAGVAQSPRYKIIEKRQSVAFWCNPISGHATLYWYQQILGQGPKLLIQFQNNGVVDDSQLPKDRFSAERLKGVDSTLKIQPAKLEDSAVYLCASSLGGTVPYEQYFGPGTRLTVT.

Frequency places this clonotype as medium-sized. The chain recombines TRBV6-2 or TRBV6-3 with TRBJ1-1. This CDR3 is built from 11 residues. Germline V gene sequence: CDR1 MNHEY, CDR2 SVGEGT. The CDR3 region is CASKNLLTAFF.

The chain employs TRBV29-1 and TRBJ2-6; checking the TCRdb D call of TRBD2 is not possible without DNA. Germline lookup yields CDR1 SQVTM and CDR2 ANQGSEA. The CDR3 is made up of 14 amino acids. The CDR3 reads CSKAGGYGANVLTF.